This T cell receptor beta chain was recorded in a study of blood T cell repertoires in COVID-19. Across the whole study: Sample material is recorded as cDNA or gDNA derived from T cells, B-cell-depleted T cells, or PBMCs.

Some clones are missing from TCRdb's copy, which holds only in-frame ones; the method was immunoSEQ multiplex PCR. Of roughly 180,000 clones listed, 82% are singletons. The CDR3 extends over 11 amino acids. Trimming shortened V by 3 bases and J by 4 bases, and 4 bases separated the two germline ends. Germline values: CDR1 MDHEN, CDR2 SYDVKM. This study enrolled people aged 18 to 89 from around 26 US geographic areas. Donors in Cohort 3 who had recovered were those with two negative PCRs, healthcare professional clearance, or resolution of their symptoms. Remarks on this clone: Other nucleotide sequences in the sample specify the same CDR3.

The sample comprised PBMCs or T cells enriched from blood (not recorded which). The clonotype originates from a man in his sixties who had recovered from COVID-19. The V gene is TRBV28, the J gene TRBJ2-7; D remains ambiguous. The CDR3 nucleotides read TGTGCCAGCAGTTTTTCTTACGAGCAGTACTTC. Its protein is CASSFSYEQYF.